Shown below are 13 T cell receptor beta chains from a single sample sequenced in a study of blood T cell repertoires in COVID-19. Using immunoSEQ multiplex PCR, the repertoire was profiled, and TCRdb retains in-frame clones only, with some absent. The data show about 140,000 clones, with about 87% seen just once and under 6% held by the top ten. Material: peripheral blood. The receptors shown here come from a human donor in a cohort sampled during active COVID-19.

The V and J genes are TRBV5-1 and TRBJ2-5, with 12 bases that match TRBD1. The CDR3 contains 17 residues. V gave up 4 bases and J gave up 3 bases; unmatched junction bases: 10. Germline V gene lookup returns CDR1 SGHRS and CDR2 YFSETQ. CDR3 in DNA: TGCGCCAGCAGCCTCGTCGGGACAGGGGGCGCCGAAGAGACCCAGTACTTC. Encoded protein: CASSLVGTGGAEETQYF.

The V call is TRBV5-6, the J call TRBJ2-7, with D perhaps TRBD2 (6 bases). Germline lookup yields CDR1 SGHDT and CDR2 YYEEEE. The CDR3 extends over 16 amino acids. With 0 bases removed from V and 4 bases from J, the gap between germline ends came to 17 bases. The chain's CDR3 is CASSLGALEAGYEQYF. CDR3 nucleotide sequence: TGTGCCAGCAGCTTGGGAGCTCTCGAAGCGGGTTACGAGCAGTACTTC.

The V gene is TRBV7-2, the J gene TRBJ1-4; TRBD1 matches at 8 bases. The CDR3 is 14 residues long. With 4 bases clipped from V and 10 bases from J, the junction kept 8 bases outside the gene matches. Germline V lookup: CDR1 SGHTA, CDR2 FQGNSA. The CDR3 bases are TGTGCCAGCAGCTCCAGCGTACAGGGGGGAAAACTGTTTTTT. Amino acids: CASSSSVQGGKLFF.

This clone is a singleton in its sample. In DNA, the CDR3 is TGTGCCACCACACCGGTGGGGGCACTCAACGGGGGCACGGGAGGTTCGTCCCAGCATTTT. Protein product: CATTPVGALNGGTGGSSQHF. The chain joins TRBV7-6 to TRBJ1-5; D perhaps matches TRBD1 (6 bases). The CDR3 is 20 amino acids. Trimming removed 10 bases at V and 11 bases at J, with 42 bases between. Germline V gives CDR1 SGHVS, CDR2 FNYEAQ. The whole variable domain, filled in from reference TRBV7-6 and TRBJ1-5, reads GAGVSQSPRYKVTKRGQDVALRCDPISGHVSLYWYRQALGQGPEFLTYFNYEAQQDKSGLPNDRFSAERPEGSISTLTIQRTEQRDSAMYRCATTPVGALNGGTGGSSQHFGDGTRLSIL.

The chain uses TRBV5-4 and TRBJ1-1; TRBD1 matches 7 bases. Losses at the gene ends were 6 bases for V and 3 bases for J; bases not matched to a gene: 8. Looked up from germline, CDR1 is SGHNT and CDR2 is YYREEE (reference sequence). There are 14 residues in the CDR3. The CDR3 sequence is CASNPDRDDTEAFF. The CDR3 region has the DNA TGTGCCAGCAACCCTGACAGGGATGACACTGAAGCTTTCTTT.

The chain couples TRBV28 to TRBJ2-2; D may be TRBD1 (6 bases). V shed 5 bases and J shed 1 base, with 14 bases lying between them. Germline V gene sequence: CDR1 MDHEN, CDR2 SYDVKM. This CDR3 spans 16 amino acids. CDR3 protein: CASSVAGTMNTGELFF. CDR3 DNA sequence: TGTGCCAGCAGTGTCGCCGGGACAATGAACACCGGGGAGCTGTTTTTT.

V gene TRBV6-2 or TRBV6-3 combines with J gene TRBJ1-1; the D is unclear. Germline CDR1 MNHEY, CDR2 SVGEGT. CDR3 size: 13 residues. Between the trimmed V and J ends, which lost 0 bases and 2 bases, there was a span of 4 bases. The CDR3 bases are TGTGCCAGCAGTTACTCGGCAAACACTGAAGCTTTCTTT. Amino acid sequence: CASSYSANTEAFF.

This clone was found a few times. The chain recombines TRBV19 with TRBJ2-7, with a tentative D call TRBD1 (6 bases). Germline-derived CDR1 and CDR2 are LNHDA and SQIVND (reference sequence). CDR3 length: 15 amino acids. With 3 bases removed from V and 0 bases from J, the gap between germline ends came to 12 bases. The CDR3 nucleotides are TGTGCCAGTAGTATCGACAGGCCCAACTCCTACGAGCAGTACTTC. Protein product: CASSIDRPNSYEQYF. Variable domain in full (rest from reference TRBV19 and TRBJ2-7): DGGITQSPKYLFRKEGQNVTLSCEQNLNHDAMYWYRQDPGQGLRLIYYSQIVNDFQKGDIAEGYSVSREKKESFPLTVTSAQKNPTAFYLCASSIDRPNSYEQYFGPGTRLTVT.

This chain connects TRBV20-1 to TRBJ2-7; 7 nucleotides align to TRBD1. Trimming cost V 3 bases and J 1 base; bases outside gene matches: 6. Germline V lookup: CDR1 DFQATT, CDR2 SNEGSKA (reference sequence). This CDR3 has 14 amino acids. CDR3 coding DNA: TGCAGTGCTAGTTCCCAGGGGGAATCCTACGAGCAGTACTTC. Translated, it gives CSASSQGESYEQYF.

J is TRBJ1-3 and V is TRBV18; weak D call: TRBD1 (5 bases). Germline CDR1 is KGHSH and CDR2 is LQKENI. This CDR3 region has 14 residues. The ends were cut back, 11 bases at V and 0 bases at J, with 14 bases in the middle. The CDR3 reads CAGIQEDSGNTIYF. As DNA, the CDR3 is TGTGCCGGGATACAGGAAGACTCTGGAAACACCATATATTTT.

This chain connects TRBV7-9 to TRBJ1-1, with 10 bases matching TRBD1. From germline, CDR1 is SEHNR and CDR2 FQNEAQ (reference sequence). There are 16 residues in the CDR3. The V and J ends lost 3 bases and 1 base, in that order; junction bases with no gene match: 5. CDR3 sequence reads: CASSFYRTGGNTEAFF. The CDR3 coding sequence is TGTGCCAGCAGCTTTTATCGGACAGGGGGGAACACTGAAGCTTTCTTT.

The genes are TRBV5-1 and TRBJ2-1, with TRBD2 matching 11 bases. The CDR3 extends over 16 amino acids. V lost 4 bases, J lost 8 bases, and 11 bases stayed unmatched. The germline gives CDR1 SGHRS, CDR2 YFSETQ. The CDR3 DNA follows: TGCGCCAGCAGCCCCACTTTAGCGGGAGGGAGGGATGAGCAGTTCTTC. Translation: CASSPTLAGGRDEQFF.

The chain recombines TRBV9 with TRBJ2-5; D is ambiguous. The germline V gene encodes CDR1 SGDLS and CDR2 YYNGEE. Trimming cost V 4 bases and J 5 bases, with 12 bases left between them. CDR3 length: 13 residues. CDR3 amino acids: CASSLWPLETQYF. The CDR3 DNA reads TGTGCCAGCAGCTTGTGGCCTTTGGAGACCCAGTACTTC.